This T cell receptor beta chain came from a study of blood T cell repertoires in COVID-19. Study background: Samples representing acute and convalescent COVID-19 were sourced from the United States, Italy and Spain.

The CDR3 spans 12 residues. With V trimmed by 8 bases and J by 6 bases, 3 bases remained unmatched. CDR1 and CDR2 (germline): MNHNY, SVGAGI (reference sequence). Profiling relied on immunoSEQ multiplex PCR, and the TCRdb table lists in-frame clones only, not all of them. The profile shows 35,000 to 50,000 clones, roughly 85% of them singletons. Sequencing was carried out using peripheral blood. The rearrangement joins TRBV6-6 to TRBJ1-4; 7 nucleotides match TRBD1. This TCR derives from a man in his fifties or sixties with acute or convalescent COVID-19. The CDR3 DNA reads as TGTGCCAGCCAGGGGGGAGATGAAAAACTGTTTTTT. Translation gives CASQGGDEKLFF.